The rows below give T cell receptor beta chains drawn from one sample of a study of blood T cell repertoires in COVID-19. Produced via immunoSEQ multiplex PCR; TCRdb's table is partial and in-frame only. The table lists 200,000 to 250,000 clones, around nine tenths of them singletons, with 1.5% to 2% in the top ten. Sequences were obtained from PBMCs or T cells enriched from blood (not recorded which). Receptors were obtained from a woman under 30 who had recovered from COVID-19. Both conserved end residues are part of each CDR3. A D gene is named only where the DNA matches it firmly. Clone size is shown for a subset of rows, as once, few, many or a class of expanded clone.

TRBV5-1	.	.	TRBJ1-3	TGCGCCAGCAGCTTGGGTGACAGCCACTCTGGAAACACCATATATTTT	CASSLGDSHSGNTIYF
TRBV18	.	.	TRBJ1-5	TGTGCCAGCTCACCAACCGAGAATCAGCCCCAGCATTTT	CASSPTENQPQHF
TRBV6-5	TRBD2	.	TRBJ2-1	TGTGCCAGCACGGCGGGAGGGGGGGGTGAGCAGTTCTTC	CASTAGGGGEQFF
TRBV27	TRBD2	once	TRBJ2-5	TGTGCCAGCGGCCCCGGGACTAGCGGAAGGGAGACCCAGTACTTC	CASGPGTSGRETQYF
TRBV18	TRBD1	.	TRBJ2-7	TGTGCCAGCTCGCGAAGGACAGGGGCCGACACCTACGAGCAGTACTTC	CASSRRTGADTYEQYF
TRBV5-5	.	.	TRBJ2-2	TGTGCCAGCAGCTTGAGGCAGGGAGGTAACACCGGGGAGCTGTTTTTT	CASSLRQGGNTGELFF
TRBV7-8	TRBD2	.	TRBJ2-2	TGTGCCAGCAGCCTAGCCCGCCCGGCAGCGGGGGTGGGGGAGCTGTTTTTT	CASSLARPAAGVGELFF
TRBV2	.	.	TRBJ2-2	TGTGCCAGCAGTGAAGACAGGGATACCACCGGGGAGCTGTTTTTT	CASSEDRDTTGELFF
TRBV5-8	.	.	TRBJ1-1	TGTGCCAGCAGCCGATCGACGGTCCGAGGGGCTTTCTTT	CASSRSTVRGAFF
TRBV3-1/TRBV3-2	TRBD1	.	TRBJ1-2	TGTGCCAGCAGCCGACGGGACAGCTATGGCTACACCTTC	CASSRRDSYGYTF
TRBV5-5	.	.	TRBJ2-7	TGTGCCAGCAGCTTTCGAGACCCGGCTAGTTACTCGGAGCAGTACTTC	CASSFRDPASYSEQYF
TRBV2	.	.	TRBJ2-7	TGTGCCAGGGCCCGGGACACAAATACGGGGTTTGAGGAGCAGTACTTC	CARARDTNTGFEEQYF
TRBV5-4	TRBD1	.	TRBJ1-1	TGTGCCAGCAGCTCCTCGGGACAGTCGGGCACTGAAGCTTTCTTT	CASSSSGQSGTEAFF
TRBV29-1	TRBD2	.	TRBJ2-1	TGCAGCGTTGGGGGACTAGCGACAAGCTCCTACAATGAGCAGTTCTTC	CSVGGLATSSYNEQFF
TRBV7-9	TRBD2	.	TRBJ2-7	TGTGCCAGCAGCTTTAGCGGGAGGGCTCCCTACGAGCAGTACTTC	CASSFSGRAPYEQYF
TRBV7-2	.	.	TRBJ1-4	TGTGCCAGCAGCCAGAACCTTGCAACTAATGAAAAACTGTTTTTT	CASSQNLATNEKLFF
TRBV6-2/TRBV6-3	.	.	TRBJ2-7	TGTGCCAGCAGTTACTCTCCAACCTACGAGCAGTACTTC	CASSYSPTYEQYF
TRBV28	.	.	TRBJ1-2	TGTGCCAGCAAGGGGGATTACTCGCTAGAAGGCTACACCTTC	CASKGDYSLEGYTF
TRBV9	.	.	TRBJ2-7	TGTGCCAGCAGCGTAACCCCTACCTACGAGCAGTACTTC	CASSVTPTYEQYF
TRBV9	TRBD1	.	TRBJ2-5	TGTGCCAGCAGCGGGGCCGGGACAGAAGAGACCCAGTACTTC	CASSGAGTEETQYF
TRBV5-1	.	.	TRBJ2-2	TGCGCCAGCAGCAAAATGACTAGGTCCACCGGGGAGCTGTTTTTT	CASSKMTRSTGELFF
TRBV5-1	.	.	TRBJ1-1	TGCGCCAGCAGCTTAACGACAGGTAGTCCTGAAGCTTTCTTT	CASSLTTGSPEAFF
TRBV11-2	.	.	TRBJ1-2	TGTGCCAGCAGCTCAGAAGGGGGTGGCTACACCTTC	CASSSEGGGYTF
TRBV6-5	.	.	TRBJ1-6	TGTGCCAGCAGTTACGAGCGGGAAAGTTCACCCCTCCACTTT	CASSYERESSPLHF
TRBV3-1/TRBV3-2	TRBD1	.	TRBJ1-5	TGTGCCAGCGGGGACAGGGAGGGTCAGCCCCAGCATTTT	CASGDREGQPQHF
TRBV2	.	.	TRBJ2-1	TGTGCCAGCACCCCGGTAGACTACGTCTTGGGTGAGCAGTTCTTC	CASTPVDYVLGEQFF
TRBV28	.	.	TRBJ1-1	TGTGCCAGCAGGCGGGGGTCAACTGAAGCTTTCTTT	CASRRGSTEAFF
TRBV4-1	.	.	TRBJ2-5	TGCGCCAGCAGCCAAGAGGGACACAGGGTCGAGACCCAGTACTTC	CASSQEGHRVETQYF
TRBV10-3	TRBD2	.	TRBJ2-5	TGTGCCATCAGTGAGTCCGCTAGCGGGGCGTCGGAGACCCAGTACTTC	CAISESASGASETQYF
TRBV5-1	TRBD1	.	TRBJ1-1	TGCGCCAGCAGCTTAAACCCAGAACAGGGGACTGAAGCTTTCTTT	CASSLNPEQGTEAFF
TRBV15	TRBD2	.	TRBJ2-5	TGTGCCACCAGCAGAGACTTAGCGGGTCTAGAGACCCAGTACTTC	CATSRDLAGLETQYF
TRBV2	TRBD2	few	TRBJ2-1	TGTGCCAGCAGTGGCTTGGGACTAGAAAGGCGAGAGCAGTTCTTC	CASSGLGLERREQFF
TRBV28	.	once	TRBJ2-7	TGTGCCAGCAGCGCCCCGCGGGAGCAGTACTTC	CASSAPREQYF
TRBV2	.	.	TRBJ1-1	TGTGCCAGCAGTCAATTACCGGGACAGAACACTGAAGCTTTCTTT	CASSQLPGQNTEAFF
TRBV11-2	TRBD1	.	TRBJ1-2	TGTGCCAGCATGACTACCAGGGGGCGAGATGGCTACACCTTC	CASMTTRGRDGYTF
TRBV9	.	.	TRBJ2-3	TGTGCCAGCAGCCTAATGCCTCGCATCACAGATACGCAGTATTTT	CASSLMPRITDTQYF
TRBV7-8	TRBD2	.	TRBJ2-1	TGTGCCAGCAGCTCCCTAGCGGGGGACTACAATGAGCAGTTCTTC	CASSSLAGDYNEQFF
TRBV4-3	.	.	TRBJ2-7	TGCGCCAGCAGCCAAGCGGGCAGGGCGGGAGAGCAGTACTTC	CASSQAGRAGEQYF
TRBV7-8	TRBD2	.	TRBJ2-3	TGTGCCAGCAGCTTAGCGGCCCTAGCGGCCGACACAGATACGCAGTATTTT	CASSLAALAADTDTQYF
TRBV11-2	.	.	TRBJ1-3	TGTGCCAGCAGCGCAAACGGAGGTGTTGGTAACACCATATATTTT	CASSANGGVGNTIYF
TRBV29-1	.	.	TRBJ1-1	TGCAGCGTTGAAAGACAGTTCAACACTGAAGCTTTCTTT	CSVERQFNTEAFF
TRBV5-4	TRBD1	.	TRBJ1-6	TGTGCCAGCAGCGTGACAGGGAGGAATTCACCCCTCCACTTT	CASSVTGRNSPLHF
TRBV7-2	TRBD2	.	TRBJ2-2	TGTGCCAGCAGCCCACGGATTCAGACTAGCGGGGGGCACACCGGGGAGCTGTTTTTT	CASSPRIQTSGGHTGELFF
TRBV5-4	.	.	TRBJ1-6	TGTGCCAGCAGCCCACCAATTGGGACCGCGGGAAATTCACCCCTCCACTTT	CASSPPIGTAGNSPLHF
TRBV11-2	.	.	TRBJ1-4	TGTGCCAGCAGCTTACTCGCGAATGAAAAACTGTTTTTT	CASSLLANEKLFF
TRBV24-1	TRBD1	.	TRBJ2-7	TGTGCCACCAGTGATCATGGACAGGGGGCGGGGGAGCAGTACTTC	CATSDHGQGAGEQYF